This TCR beta chain was identified during a study of T cell repertoires in cytomegalovirus infection. About the research overall: An indication of both CMV infection and matching HLA type came from public TCR beta signatures. The study, taken as a whole, reports: The study found HLA-C-restricted CMV-specific TCR beta clonotypes dominating the ex vivo response. Based on cumulative public TCR beta family frequency, carriers of CMV plus the relevant HLA were identified.

Regarding this clonotype: Its antigen is still unknown.

TCRdb reprocessed the reads with MiXCR, giving one entry per CDR3 protein. Of roughly 700,000 distinct CDR3 sequences listed, roughly a third are singletons. The specimen was cultured PBMCs, collected from culture after CMV antigen stimulation. This sequence originates from a human donor in good health (CMV status not recorded). Some clones in this sample may be carry-over from other donors' samples.

For the CDR3, the DNA is TGCGCCAGCAGCCAAACCAGGGGCCTCGACTATGGCTACACCTTC. It specifies CASSQTRGLDYGYTF. The rearrangement links TRBV4-1 to TRBJ1-2; D is perhaps TRBD1 (6 bases). V shed 2 bases and J shed 3 bases, with 13 bases lying between them. Germline V lookup: CDR1 MGHRA, CDR2 YSYEKL. The CDR3 has 15 residues.